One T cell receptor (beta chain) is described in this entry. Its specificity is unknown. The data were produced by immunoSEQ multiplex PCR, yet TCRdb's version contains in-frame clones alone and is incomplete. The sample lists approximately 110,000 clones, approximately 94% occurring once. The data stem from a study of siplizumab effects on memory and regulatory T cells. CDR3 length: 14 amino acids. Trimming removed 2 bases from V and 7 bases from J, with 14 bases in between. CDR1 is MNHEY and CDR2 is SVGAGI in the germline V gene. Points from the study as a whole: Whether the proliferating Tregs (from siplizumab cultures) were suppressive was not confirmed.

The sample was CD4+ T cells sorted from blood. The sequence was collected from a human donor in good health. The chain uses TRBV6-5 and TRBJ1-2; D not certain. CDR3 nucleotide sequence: TGTGCCAGCAGTTACGGAGCAGCAGGCAGTGGCTACACCTTC. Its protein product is CASSYGAAGSGYTF.